One sample yielded the 32 T cell receptor beta chains listed below, sequenced in a study of T-cell reconstitution after alpha-beta-depleted transplantation in children. The authors prepared the TCRbeta library with unique molecular identifiers. From the PCR reads, TCRdb called clonotypes with MiXCR, one entry per CDR3 protein. The sample consists of about 300,000 distinct CDR3 sequences, 6.5% to 9% of them appearing once. These TCRs are of unknown antigen specificity. General observations from the study: When one year had passed after transplant, most T-cell counts and diversity came from newly produced T cells.

The source material was peripheral blood, sampled 360 days after TCRalphabeta/CD19-depleted stem cell transplant. These receptor sequences come from a female patient aged 2-10 years who had a stem cell transplant for Fanconi anemia, so the T cells may come from the graft donor.

This clonotype has at least ten counts. The chain recombines TRBV2 with TRBJ2-7; D remains unclear. Germline CDR1 and CDR2: SNHLY and FYNNEI. Trimming cost V 8 bases and J 5 bases, with 7 bases left between them. The CDR3 is 10 amino acids. CDR3 loop: CASEGHEQYF. In DNA form, the CDR3 reads TGTGCCAGCGAAGGACACGAGCAGTACTTC.

This clonotype was detected a few times. V is TRBV15 and J is TRBJ1-1, with D possibly being TRBD1 (5 bases). Germline V lookup: CDR1 LNHNV, CDR2 YYDKDF (reference sequence). The CDR3 is 16 residues long. Trimming stripped 1 base from V and 4 bases from J, with 16 bases between. The CDR3 DNA reads TGTGCCACCAGCAGAGGGGGGGGTTCTATTGGCACTGAAGCTTTCTTT. As protein: CATSRGGGSIGTEAFF.

V usage is TRBV7-9 and J usage is TRBJ2-1; 7 bases agree with TRBD1. The V segment lost 5 bases and the J segment 8 bases; nucleotides outside the gene matches: 9. This CDR3 is built from 14 residues. Germline V lookup: CDR1 SEHNR, CDR2 FQNEAQ (reference sequence). CDR3 amino acids: CASSRDRETDEQFF. The CDR3 DNA follows: TGTGCCAGCAGCCGCGACAGGGAGACCGATGAGCAGTTCTTC.

This clonotype came up a few times. This chain uses TRBV10-3 with TRBJ1-2; the match to TRBD1 covers 8 bases. The junction had 8 bases not matched to a gene; V was cut back by 4 bases and J by 4 bases. This CDR3 is built from 15 residues. Germline V gene sequence: CDR1 ENHRY, CDR2 SYGVKD. The CDR3 region is CAISVSGTGLYGYTF. The DNA for the CDR3 is TGTGCCATCAGTGTGTCCGGGACAGGTCTCTATGGCTACACCTTC.

This clonotype turned up a few times. V usage is TRBV7-2 and J usage is TRBJ2-5, with 7 bases matching TRBD2. Unmatched junction bases numbered 15, after V lost 5 bases and J lost 3 bases. Germline CDR1 SGHTA, CDR2 FQGNSA. The length of the CDR3 is 17 residues. The CDR3 DNA is TGTGCCAGCAGCCCACCTTGGCCGGGACTACAGAAAGAGACCCAGTACTTC. Amino acid sequence: CASSPPWPGLQKETQYF.

CDR3 residues: CASSEGPRPGNTIYF. DNA for the CDR3: TGTGCCAGCAGTGAAGGGCCAAGGCCGGGAAACACCATATATTTT. V and J are TRBV6-1 and TRBJ1-3, with D unclear. The CDR3 runs 15 residues. Germline CDR1 is MNHNS and CDR2 is SASEGT. V was pared by 1 base and J by 4 bases, with 11 bases between.

The chain is built from TRBV18 and TRBJ2-7, with TRBD2 as a possible D gene (5 bases). V was pared by 2 bases and J by 0 bases, with 8 bases between. CDR3 size: 14 residues. Germline loops: CDR1 KGHSH, CDR2 LQKENI. The DNA of the CDR3 is TGTGCCAGCTCACCAAGGACTCACTCCTACGAGCAGTACTTC. Protein: CASSPRTHSYEQYF.

This clonotype appeared a single time. The chain joins TRBV19 to TRBJ1-1; D call uncertain. This CDR3 is 14 amino acids long. With 3 bases removed from V and 5 bases from J, the gap between germline ends came to 13 bases. CDR1 and CDR2 (germline): LNHDA, SQIVND (reference sequence). The CDR3 region is CASSIDIGRTEAFF. The CDR3 DNA reads TGTGCCAGTAGTATTGATATAGGGCGGACTGAAGCTTTCTTT.

The table lists this clonotype with many counts. The chain is built from TRBV20-1 and TRBJ2-1; D may correspond to TRBD1 or TRBD2 (5 bases each). The CDR3 is 11 amino acids. Germline CDR1 DFQATT, CDR2 SNEGSKA (reference sequence). Trimming took 0 bases from V and 12 from J, leaving 9 bases between them. The CDR3, as DNA: TGCAGTGCTAGAGATTTGGGGGTGCAGTTCTTC. It encodes CSARDLGVQFF.

This clonotype has at least ten counts. The V call is TRBV6-1, the J call TRBJ2-2, with 7 bases fitting TRBD2. The germline CDR1 and CDR2 sequences are MNHNS and SASEGT. The V segment lost 6 bases and the J segment 2 bases; nucleotides outside the gene matches: 6. This CDR3 has 15 residues. Here the CDR3 DNA reads TGTGCCAGCAGCCGCGGACTAGACAACACCGGGGAGCTGTTTTTT. This sequence encodes CASSRGLDNTGELFF.

This chain connects TRBV5-1 to TRBJ2-1; perhaps TRBD2 as D (5 bases). Germline V CDR1 and CDR2: SGHRS, YFSETQ. Between the trimmed V and J ends, which lost 4 bases and 5 bases, there was a span of 10 bases. CDR3 size: 13 residues. Written as DNA, the CDR3 is TGCGCCAGCAGCCTGGACTGGAACAATGAGCAGTTCTTC. It yields the protein CASSLDWNNEQFF.

This clonotype showed up many times. The chain's CDR3 is CASSLWSGGSSGANVLTF. The CDR3 bases are TGTGCCAGCAGCTTATGGTCAGGGGGATCCTCTGGGGCCAACGTCCTGACTTTC. The V gene is TRBV7-2, the J gene TRBJ2-6; 7 positions agree with TRBD1. J lost 0 bases, V lost 2 bases, and 7 bases had no gene match. The germline V gene has CDR1 SGHTA and CDR2 FQGNSA. The length of the CDR3 is 18 residues.

This clonotype was counted at least ten times. The V and J genes are TRBV5-1 and TRBJ1-3; 9 positions agree with TRBD1. With V trimmed by 3 bases and J by 4 bases, 5 bases remained unmatched. Germline CDR1 is SGHRS and CDR2 is YFSETQ. This CDR3 is built from 15 residues. The CDR3 spells CASSSPGQGGNTIYF. CDR3 bases: TGCGCCAGCAGCTCCCCGGGACAGGGAGGAAACACCATATATTTT.

This clonotype was picked up a small number of times. A much more abundant neighbour one base away suggests this may be a read error. In this CDR3 the conserved last residue, phenylalanine or tryptophan, is missing, so a read error is likely. The chain links TRBV25-1 to TRBJ2-3, with 15 bases identical to TRBD2. The CDR3 runs 24 residues. The germline gives CDR1 MGHDK, CDR2 SYGVNS. V gave up 2 bases and J gave up 0 bases; unmatched junction bases: 21. CDR3 region: CASSEILGSGLAGGRRVSTDTQYS. The DNA of the CDR3 is TGTGCCAGCAGTGAAATACTTGGGTCCGGACTAGCGGGGGGGCGAAGAGTAAGCACAGATACGCAGTATTCT.

The J gene is TRBJ1-3, the V gene TRBV12-3 or TRBV12-4; D gene uncertain. The CDR3 runs 14 residues. Between the trimmed V and J ends, which lost 7 bases and 4 bases, there was a span of 14 bases. CDR3: CASTEAGRGNTIYF. In DNA form, the CDR3 reads TGTGCCAGCACCGAGGCGGGGAGAGGAAACACCATATATTTT.

On this clonotype itself: A much bigger clone sits one base away, suggesting this may be a read error. The chain employs TRBV5-1 and TRBJ2-2; 9 bases line up with TRBD1. The V gene's germline CDR1 is SGHRS and CDR2 YFSETQ. Germline trimming cut 4 bases from V and 4 bases from J; bases unmatched to any gene: 5. This CDR3 comprises 15 residues. CDR3 sequence: CASSPRQGGTGELFF. The CDR3 DNA follows: TGCGCCAGCAGCCCCCGACAGGGGGGCACCGGGGAGCTGTTTTTT.

This chain connects TRBV27 to TRBJ1-4; 7 positions match TRBD1. This CDR3 region has 16 residues. V lost 6 bases, J lost 2 bases, and 9 bases stayed unmatched. Per germline, CDR1 MNHEY and CDR2 SMNVEV (reference sequence). CDR3 nucleotides: TGTGCCAGCAGCAAAACAGGGGTAGGGACTAATGAAAAACTGTTTTTT. This gives the protein CASSKTGVGTNEKLFF.

This clonotype was picked up many times. The chain links TRBV20-1 to TRBJ1-2; no clear D gene. This CDR3 is 14 amino acids long. Germline V gene sequence: CDR1 DFQATT, CDR2 SNEGSKA (reference sequence). V lost 0 bases and J lost 2, with 10 bases in between. The CDR3 loop reads CSARDFSLNYGYTF. For the CDR3, the DNA is TGCAGTGCTAGAGATTTTAGCCTGAACTATGGCTACACCTTC.

This clonotype was observed many times. This chain links TRBV20-1 with TRBJ2-7; 8 bases line up with TRBD1. This CDR3 comprises 12 residues. CDR1 is DFQATT and CDR2 is SNEGSKA in the germline V gene (reference sequence). V was clipped by 6 bases and J by 3 bases; unmatched bases: 4. The CDR3 DNA reads TGCAGTGCCCCGGGACAGGTCTACGAGCAGTACTTC. Translation gives CSAPGQVYEQYF.

This clonotype has more than one count but fewer than ten. The chain is built from TRBV10-2 and TRBJ2-7; 7 bases align to TRBD1. Germline CDR1 is WSHSY and CDR2 is SAAADI. The CDR3 is made up of 14 amino acids. V shed 5 bases, J shed 2 bases, and the junction held 6 bases outside the gene matches. The DNA of the CDR3 is TGCGCCAGCAGTCGCGCCGGGACAGCCTACGAGCAGTACGTC. Translation gives CASSRAGTAYEQYV.

This clonotype was counted many times. V and J are TRBV7-9 and TRBJ2-7, with a possible D match to TRBD2 (5 bases). This CDR3 contains 16 residues. Germline-derived CDR1 and CDR2 are SEHNR and FQNEAQ (reference sequence). V was trimmed by 3 bases and J by 5 bases, leaving 20 bases between them. The CDR3 region has the DNA TGTGCCAGCAGCTTCAGGCCCATAACTCTCGGGGACGAGCAGTACTTC. The encoded protein is CASSFRPITLGDEQYF.

This clonotype occurred many times. The chain is built from TRBV28 and TRBJ2-1; D may correspond to TRBD1 or TRBD2 (6 bases each). The CDR3 is 12 amino acids. Germline V gene lookup returns CDR1 MDHEN and CDR2 SYDVKM. Trimming cost V 3 bases and J 14 bases, with 14 bases left between them. The CDR3 nucleotides are TGTGCCAGCAGTTTTTGGGGGGCTAAGGAGTTCTTC. Its translation is CASSFWGAKEFF.

The rearrangement links TRBV30 to TRBJ2-1, with a tentative D call TRBD1 (5 bases). The CDR3 sequence is 13 residues long. CDR1 GTSNPN and CDR2 SVGIG come from the germline V gene (reference sequence). Trimming shortened V by 2 bases and J by 6 bases, and 11 bases separated the two germline ends. DNA of the CDR3: TGTGCCTGGAGTCTTGCAGGGCTCAATGAGCAGTTCTTC. This codes for CAWSLAGLNEQFF.

This clonotype was recorded at least ten times. CDR3 amino acids: CASSYLARPYEQYF. In DNA form, the CDR3 reads TGTGCCAGCAGTTACTTGGCTAGACCCTACGAGCAGTACTTC. The V call is TRBV6-5, the J call TRBJ2-7; D unresolved. The germline gives CDR1 MNHEY, CDR2 SVGAGI. V was trimmed by 1 base and J by 2 bases, leaving 9 bases between them. CDR3 size: 14 residues.

This clonotype has a count of ten or more. The chain couples TRBV6-1 to TRBJ1-5; 9 bases line up with TRBD1. V shed 5 bases, J shed 5 bases, and the junction held 16 bases outside the gene matches. Germline V gene lookup returns CDR1 MNHNS and CDR2 SASEGT. The CDR3 covers 18 residues. CDR3 bases: TGTGCCAGCAGTCAACCATACAGGGGGCGACTGGGCCATCAGCCCCAGCATTTT. Translation gives CASSQPYRGRLGHQPQHF.

The chain carries TRBV6-5 and TRBJ2-3; 9 bases map to TRBD2. Germline V lookup: CDR1 MNHEY, CDR2 SVGAGI. V gave up 0 bases and J gave up 4 bases; unmatched junction bases: 8. This CDR3 region has 17 residues. DNA for the CDR3: TGTGCCAGCAGTTACTCATGGCGGGGGGGCTCCGCAGATACGCAGTATTTT. This encodes CASSYSWRGGSADTQYF.

In this sample, this clonotype turned up many times. This chain uses TRBV21-1 with TRBJ2-1. TRBV21-1 is marked as a pseudogene. CDR3 length: 8 amino acids. CDR3 protein: CASTEQFF. DNA for the CDR3: TGTGCCAGCACTGAGCAGTTCTTC.

This clonotype was seen repeatedly, ten times or more. The CDR3 DNA reads as TGTGCCAGCAGCTTAATCAGCGGCTACAATGAGCAGTTCTTC. Residues: CASSLISGYNEQFF. This chain joins TRBV7-2 and TRBJ2-1; tentatively, D is TRBD2 (5 bases). The CDR3 spans 14 residues. Looked up from germline, CDR1 is SGHTA and CDR2 is FQGNSA. The V end lost 2 bases, the J end lost 3 bases, and 8 bases lay between the germline ends.

The V gene is TRBV15, the J gene TRBJ1-6; the D is unclear. The CDR3 loop spans 13 amino acids. Germline CDR1 reads LNHNV; CDR2 reads YYDKDF (reference sequence). Trimming took off 8 bases at V and 8 bases at J, with 13 bases between the two ends. The CDR3 DNA is TGTGCCACCCGATTGGGGATTGATTCACCCCTCCACTTT. This encodes CATRLGIDSPLHF.

The genes are TRBV19 and TRBJ1-2; D unresolved. V shed 4 bases and J shed 3 bases, with 9 bases lying between them. CDR1 LNHDA and CDR2 SQIVND come from the germline V gene (reference sequence). The CDR3 loop spans 13 amino acids. CDR3 nucleotide sequence: TGTGCCAGTAGTAGGGTCGGACACTATGGCTACACCTTC. Translated, it gives CASSRVGHYGYTF.

This clonotype was counted at least ten times. V is TRBV20-1 and J is TRBJ2-1; 9 nucleotides agree with TRBD1. Losses at the gene ends were 4 bases for V and 6 bases for J; bases not matched to a gene: 1. Germline V gene lookup returns CDR1 DFQATT and CDR2 SNEGSKA (reference sequence). The CDR3 has 12 amino acids. The DNA for the CDR3 is TGCAGTGCTACGGGACAGGGCAATGAGCAGTTCTTC. Its translation: CSATGQGNEQFF.

The chain joins TRBV28 to TRBJ2-7; unclear D gene. Germline CDR1 MDHEN, CDR2 SYDVKM. The CDR3 totals 12 residues. The V end lost 9 bases, the J end lost 6 bases, and 15 bases lay between the germline ends. The CDR3 loop reads CARTPQLTEQYV. The CDR3 bases are TGTGCCAGAACCCCCCAGCTAACCGAGCAGTACGTC.